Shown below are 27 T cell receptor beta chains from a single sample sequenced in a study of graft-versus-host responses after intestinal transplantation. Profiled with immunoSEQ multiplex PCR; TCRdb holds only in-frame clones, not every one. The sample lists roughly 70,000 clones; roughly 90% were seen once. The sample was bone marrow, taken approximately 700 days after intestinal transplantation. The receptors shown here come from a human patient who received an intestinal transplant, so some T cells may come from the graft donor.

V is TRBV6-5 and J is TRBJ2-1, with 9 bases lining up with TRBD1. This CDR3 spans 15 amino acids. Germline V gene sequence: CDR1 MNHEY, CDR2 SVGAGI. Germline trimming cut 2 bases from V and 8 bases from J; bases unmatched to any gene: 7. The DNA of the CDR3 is TGTGCCAGCAGTTACCGGGACAGGGCCAACGATGAGCAGTTCTTC. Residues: CASSYRDRANDEQFF.

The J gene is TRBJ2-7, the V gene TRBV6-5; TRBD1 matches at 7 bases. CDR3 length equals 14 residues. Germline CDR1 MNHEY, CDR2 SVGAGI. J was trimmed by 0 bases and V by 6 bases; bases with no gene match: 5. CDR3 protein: CASRSDRASYEQYF. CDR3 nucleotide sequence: TGTGCCAGCAGGTCCGACAGGGCCTCCTACGAGCAGTACTTC.

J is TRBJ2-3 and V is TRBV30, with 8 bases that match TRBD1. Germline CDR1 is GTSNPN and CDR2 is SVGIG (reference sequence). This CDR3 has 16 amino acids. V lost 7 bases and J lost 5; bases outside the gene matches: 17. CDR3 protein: CASFFGQGKWGDTQYF. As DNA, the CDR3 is TGTGCCTCTTTTTTCGGACAGGGTAAATGGGGAGATACGCAGTATTTT.

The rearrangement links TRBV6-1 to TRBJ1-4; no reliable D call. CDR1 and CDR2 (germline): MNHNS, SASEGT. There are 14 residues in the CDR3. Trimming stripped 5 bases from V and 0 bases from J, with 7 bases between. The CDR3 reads CASSPQATNEKLFF. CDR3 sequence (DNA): TGTGCCAGCAGTCCACAAGCAACTAATGAAAAACTGTTTTTT.

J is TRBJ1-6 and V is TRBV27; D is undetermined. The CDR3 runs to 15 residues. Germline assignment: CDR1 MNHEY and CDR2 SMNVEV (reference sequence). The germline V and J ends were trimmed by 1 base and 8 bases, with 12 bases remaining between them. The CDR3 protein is CASSLFPGNDSPLHF. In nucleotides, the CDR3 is TGTGCCAGCAGTTTATTCCCTGGGAATGATTCACCCCTCCACTTT.

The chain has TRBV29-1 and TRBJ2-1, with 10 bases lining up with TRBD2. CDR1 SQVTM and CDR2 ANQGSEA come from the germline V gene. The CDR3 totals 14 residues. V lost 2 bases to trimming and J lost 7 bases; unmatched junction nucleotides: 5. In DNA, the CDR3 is TGCAGCGTTGAACGGCTAGCGGGAGTTAATGAGCAGTTCTTC. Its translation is CSVERLAGVNEQFF.

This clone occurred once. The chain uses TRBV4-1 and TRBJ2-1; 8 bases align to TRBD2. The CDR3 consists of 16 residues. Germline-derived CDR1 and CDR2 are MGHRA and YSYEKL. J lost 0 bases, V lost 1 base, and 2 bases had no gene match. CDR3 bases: TGCGCCAGCAGCCAAGGCGGGGGGAGCTCCTACAATGAGCAGTTCTTC. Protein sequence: CASSQGGGSSYNEQFF.

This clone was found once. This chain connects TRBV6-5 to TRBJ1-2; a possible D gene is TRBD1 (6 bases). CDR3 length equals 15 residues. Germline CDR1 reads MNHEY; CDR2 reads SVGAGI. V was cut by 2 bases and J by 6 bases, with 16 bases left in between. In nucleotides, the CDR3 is TGTGCCAGCAGTTACCGCCACAGGGCTGCGAATGGCTACACCTTC. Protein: CASSYRHRAANGYTF.

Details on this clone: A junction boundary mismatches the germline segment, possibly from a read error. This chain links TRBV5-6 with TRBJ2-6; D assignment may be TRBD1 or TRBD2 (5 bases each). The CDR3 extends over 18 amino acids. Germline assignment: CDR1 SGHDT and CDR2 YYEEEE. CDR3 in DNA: TGTGCCAGCAGCTTGGCGACAGCGGTAACCTCTTGGGCCAACGTCCTGACTTTC. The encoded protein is CASSLATAVTSWANVLTF.

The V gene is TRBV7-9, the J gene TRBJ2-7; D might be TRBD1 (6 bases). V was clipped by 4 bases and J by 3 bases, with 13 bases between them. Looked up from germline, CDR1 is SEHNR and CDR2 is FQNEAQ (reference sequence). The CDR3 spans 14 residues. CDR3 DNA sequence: TGTGCCAGCAGCTCCGCTGAACAGGGCTACGAGCAGTACTTC. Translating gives CASSSAEQGYEQYF.

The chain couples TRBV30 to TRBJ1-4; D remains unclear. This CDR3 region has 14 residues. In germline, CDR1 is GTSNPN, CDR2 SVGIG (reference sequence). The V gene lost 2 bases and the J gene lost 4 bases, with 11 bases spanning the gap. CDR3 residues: CAWSIGGGNEKLFF. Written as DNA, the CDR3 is TGTGCCTGGAGTATCGGCGGCGGTAATGAAAAACTGTTTTTT.

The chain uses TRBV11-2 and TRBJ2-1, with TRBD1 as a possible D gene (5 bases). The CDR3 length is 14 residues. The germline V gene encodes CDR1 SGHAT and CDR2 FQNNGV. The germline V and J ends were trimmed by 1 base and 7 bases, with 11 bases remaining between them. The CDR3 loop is CASSLVRGLNEQFF. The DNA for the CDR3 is TGTGCCAGCAGCTTAGTAAGGGGATTAAATGAGCAGTTCTTC.

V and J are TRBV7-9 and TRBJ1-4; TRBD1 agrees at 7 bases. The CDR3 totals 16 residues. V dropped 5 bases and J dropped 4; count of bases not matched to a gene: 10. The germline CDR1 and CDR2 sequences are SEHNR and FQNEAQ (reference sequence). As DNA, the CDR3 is TGTGCCAGCAGCGACCCTCCCCGGGACAGTAATGAAAAACTGTTTTTT. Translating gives CASSDPPRDSNEKLFF.

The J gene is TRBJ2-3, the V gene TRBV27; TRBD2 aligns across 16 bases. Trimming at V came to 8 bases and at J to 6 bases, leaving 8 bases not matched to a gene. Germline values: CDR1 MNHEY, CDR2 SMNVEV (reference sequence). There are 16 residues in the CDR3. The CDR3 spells CASRGTSGRARDTQYF. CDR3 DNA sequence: TGTGCCAGCCGCGGGACTAGCGGGAGGGCCAGGGATACGCAGTATTTT.

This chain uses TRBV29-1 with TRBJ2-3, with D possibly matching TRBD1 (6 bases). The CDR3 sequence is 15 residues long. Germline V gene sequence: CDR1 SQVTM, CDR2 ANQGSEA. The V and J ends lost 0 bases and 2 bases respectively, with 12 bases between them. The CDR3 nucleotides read TGCAGCGTTGAAGATCAGCAGGGGAACACAGATACGCAGTATTTT. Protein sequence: CSVEDQQGNTDTQYF.

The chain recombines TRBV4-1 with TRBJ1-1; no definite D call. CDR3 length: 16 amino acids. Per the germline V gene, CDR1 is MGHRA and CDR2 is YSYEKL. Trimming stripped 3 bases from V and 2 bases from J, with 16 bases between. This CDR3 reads CASSQQMGIVNTEAFF. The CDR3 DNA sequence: TGCGCCAGCAGCCAGCAAATGGGAATCGTAAACACTGAAGCTTTCTTT.

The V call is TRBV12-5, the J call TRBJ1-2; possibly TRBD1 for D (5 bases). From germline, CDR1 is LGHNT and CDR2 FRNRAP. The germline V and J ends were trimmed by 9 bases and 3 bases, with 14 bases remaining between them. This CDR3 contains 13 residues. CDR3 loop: CASQRAGYYGYTF. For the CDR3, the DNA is TGTGCTAGCCAAAGGGCAGGGTACTATGGCTACACCTTC.

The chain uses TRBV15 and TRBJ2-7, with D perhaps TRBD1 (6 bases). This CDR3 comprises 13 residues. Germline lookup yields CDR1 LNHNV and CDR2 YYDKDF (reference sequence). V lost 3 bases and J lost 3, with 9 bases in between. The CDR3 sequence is CATSSSGDYEQYF. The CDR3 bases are TGTGCCACCAGCAGTTCAGGGGACTACGAGCAGTACTTC.

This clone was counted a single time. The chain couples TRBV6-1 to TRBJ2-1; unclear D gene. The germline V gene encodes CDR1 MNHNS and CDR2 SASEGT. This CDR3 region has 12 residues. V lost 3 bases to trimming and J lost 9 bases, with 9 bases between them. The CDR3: CASSDHYGEQFF. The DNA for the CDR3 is TGTGCCAGCAGTGACCACTACGGTGAGCAGTTCTTC.

The CDR3 loop reads CASSGRQGISYEQYF. In DNA form, the CDR3 reads TGTGCCAGCTCGGGAAGACAGGGGATTTCCTACGAGCAGTACTTC. The V and J genes are TRBV18 and TRBJ2-7; 8 bases map to TRBD1. There are 15 residues in the CDR3. Trimming cost V 6 bases and J 1 base; bases outside gene matches: 8. Germline V gene sequence: CDR1 KGHSH, CDR2 LQKENI. Full variable domain (rest looked up from reference TRBV18 and TRBJ2-7): NAGVMQNPRHLVRRRGQEARLRCSPMKGHSHVYWYRQLPEEGLKFMVYLQKENIIDESGMPKERFSAEFPKEGPSILRIQQVVRGDSAAYFCASSGRQGISYEQYFGPGTRLTVT.

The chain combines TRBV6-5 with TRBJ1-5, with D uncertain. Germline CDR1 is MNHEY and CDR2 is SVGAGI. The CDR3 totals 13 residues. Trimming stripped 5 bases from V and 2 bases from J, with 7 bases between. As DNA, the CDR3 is TGTGCCAGCAGTGAAAGGGGCAATCAGCCCCAGCATTTT. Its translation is CASSERGNQPQHF.

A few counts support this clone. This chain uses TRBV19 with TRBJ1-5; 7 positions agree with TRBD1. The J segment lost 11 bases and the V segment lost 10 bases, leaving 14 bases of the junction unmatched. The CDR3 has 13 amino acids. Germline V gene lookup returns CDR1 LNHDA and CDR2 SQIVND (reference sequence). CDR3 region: CATQTGRPWAQHF. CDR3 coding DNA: TGTGCCACCCAGACAGGGCGTCCTTGGGCCCAGCATTTT.

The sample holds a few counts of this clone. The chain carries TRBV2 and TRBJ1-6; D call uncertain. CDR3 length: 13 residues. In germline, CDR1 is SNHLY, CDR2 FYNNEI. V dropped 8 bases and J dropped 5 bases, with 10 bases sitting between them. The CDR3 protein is CASGWENNSPLHF. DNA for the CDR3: TGTGCCAGCGGGTGGGAGAATAATTCACCCCTCCACTTT.

The CDR3 DNA reads TGTGCCAGCAGCTACCCTATGGTGGATACGCAGTATTTT. Amino acids: CASSYPMVDTQYF. The chain links TRBV7-9 to TRBJ2-3, with no clear D. The length of the CDR3 is 13 residues. Germline lookup yields CDR1 SEHNR and CDR2 FQNEAQ (reference sequence). With 4 bases removed from V and 6 bases from J, the gap between germline ends came to 11 bases.

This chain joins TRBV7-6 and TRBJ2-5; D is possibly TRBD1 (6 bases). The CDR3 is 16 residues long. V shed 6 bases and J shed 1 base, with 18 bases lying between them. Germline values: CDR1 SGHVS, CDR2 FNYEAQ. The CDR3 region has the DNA TGTGCCAGCAGGGCACGGGCTGGGGGCTTCCAAGAGACCCAGTACTTC. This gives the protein CASRARAGGFQETQYF.

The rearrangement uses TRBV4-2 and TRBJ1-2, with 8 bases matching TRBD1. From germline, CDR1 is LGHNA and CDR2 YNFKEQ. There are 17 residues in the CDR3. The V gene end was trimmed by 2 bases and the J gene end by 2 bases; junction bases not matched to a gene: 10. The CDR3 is CASSQHPGQGANYGYTF. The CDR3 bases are TGTGCCAGCAGCCAACACCCGGGGCAGGGGGCGAACTATGGCTACACCTTC.

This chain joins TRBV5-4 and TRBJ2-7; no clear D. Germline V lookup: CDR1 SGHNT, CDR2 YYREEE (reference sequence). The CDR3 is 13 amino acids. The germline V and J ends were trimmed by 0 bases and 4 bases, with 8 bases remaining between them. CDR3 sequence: CASSLAEGYEQYF. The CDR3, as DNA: TGTGCCAGCAGCTTGGCCGAAGGGTACGAGCAGTACTTC.